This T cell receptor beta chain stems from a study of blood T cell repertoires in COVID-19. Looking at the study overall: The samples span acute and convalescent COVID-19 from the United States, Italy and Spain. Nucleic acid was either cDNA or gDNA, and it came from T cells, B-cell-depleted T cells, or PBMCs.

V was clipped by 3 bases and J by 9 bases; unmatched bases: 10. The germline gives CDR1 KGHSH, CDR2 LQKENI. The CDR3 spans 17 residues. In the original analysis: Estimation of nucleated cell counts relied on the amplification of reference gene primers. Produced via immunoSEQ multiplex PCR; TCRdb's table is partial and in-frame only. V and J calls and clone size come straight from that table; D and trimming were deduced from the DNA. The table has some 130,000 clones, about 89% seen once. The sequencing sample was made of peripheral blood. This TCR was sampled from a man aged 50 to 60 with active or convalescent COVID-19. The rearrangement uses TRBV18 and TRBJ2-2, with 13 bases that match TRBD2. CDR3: CASSPAPLAGGHRELFF. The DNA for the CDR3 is TGTGCCAGCTCACCCGCCCCACTAGCGGGGGGGCATCGGGAGCTGTTTTTT.